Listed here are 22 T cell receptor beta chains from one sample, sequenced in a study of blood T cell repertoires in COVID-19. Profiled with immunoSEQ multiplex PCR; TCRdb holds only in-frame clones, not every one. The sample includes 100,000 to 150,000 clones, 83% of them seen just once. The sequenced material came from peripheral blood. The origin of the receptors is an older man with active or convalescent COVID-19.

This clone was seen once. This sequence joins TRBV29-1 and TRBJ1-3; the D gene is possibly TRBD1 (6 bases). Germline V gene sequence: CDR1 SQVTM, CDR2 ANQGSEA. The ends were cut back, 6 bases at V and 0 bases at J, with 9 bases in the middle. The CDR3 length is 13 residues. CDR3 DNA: TGCAGCGTCACAGGGAACTCTGGAAACACCATATATTTT. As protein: CSVTGNSGNTIYF.

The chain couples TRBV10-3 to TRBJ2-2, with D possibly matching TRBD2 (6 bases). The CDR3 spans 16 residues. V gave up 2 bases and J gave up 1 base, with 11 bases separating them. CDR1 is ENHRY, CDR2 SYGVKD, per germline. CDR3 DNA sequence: TGTGCCATCAGTGAGGGGCGGGGAGGGAACACCGGGGAGCTGTTTTTT. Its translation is CAISEGRGGNTGELFF.

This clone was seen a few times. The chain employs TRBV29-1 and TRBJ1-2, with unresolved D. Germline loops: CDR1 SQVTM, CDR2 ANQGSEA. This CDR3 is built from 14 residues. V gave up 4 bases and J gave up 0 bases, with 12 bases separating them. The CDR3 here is CSVAAADTNYGYTF. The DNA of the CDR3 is TGCAGCGTTGCAGCGGCAGATACTAACTATGGCTACACCTTC.

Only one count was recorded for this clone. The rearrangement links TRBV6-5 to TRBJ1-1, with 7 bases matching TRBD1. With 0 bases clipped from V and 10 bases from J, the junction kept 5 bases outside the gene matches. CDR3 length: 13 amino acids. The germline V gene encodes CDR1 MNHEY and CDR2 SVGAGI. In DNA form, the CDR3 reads TGTGCCAGCAGTTACTCGAGGACAGGAGGAGCTTTCTTT. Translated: CASSYSRTGGAFF.

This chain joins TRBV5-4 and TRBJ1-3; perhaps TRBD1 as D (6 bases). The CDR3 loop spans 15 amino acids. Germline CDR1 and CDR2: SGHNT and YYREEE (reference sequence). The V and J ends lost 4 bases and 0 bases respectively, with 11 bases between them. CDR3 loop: CASSDGQLSGNTIYF. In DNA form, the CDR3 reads TGTGCCAGCAGCGATGGACAGCTCTCTGGAAACACCATATATTTT. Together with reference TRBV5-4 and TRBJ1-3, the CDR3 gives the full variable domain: ETGVTQSPTHLIKTRGQQVTLRCSSQSGHNTVSWYQQALGQGPQFIFQYYREEENGRGNFPPRFSGLQFPNYSSELNVNALELDDSALYLCASSDGQLSGNTIYFGEGSWLTVV.

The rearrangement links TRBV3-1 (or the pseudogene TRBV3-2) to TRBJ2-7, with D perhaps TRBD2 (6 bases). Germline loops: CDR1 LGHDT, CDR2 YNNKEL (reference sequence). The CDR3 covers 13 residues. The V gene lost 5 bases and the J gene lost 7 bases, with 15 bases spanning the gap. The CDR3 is CASSATTAGEQYF. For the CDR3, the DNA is TGTGCCAGCAGCGCTACAACGGCGGGGGAGCAGTACTTC.

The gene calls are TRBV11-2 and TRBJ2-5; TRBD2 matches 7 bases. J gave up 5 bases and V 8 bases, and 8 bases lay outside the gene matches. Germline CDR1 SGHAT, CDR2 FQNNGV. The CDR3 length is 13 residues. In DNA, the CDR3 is TGTGCCAGCGGATGGACTAGTTTTGAGACCCAGTACTTC. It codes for CASGWTSFETQYF.

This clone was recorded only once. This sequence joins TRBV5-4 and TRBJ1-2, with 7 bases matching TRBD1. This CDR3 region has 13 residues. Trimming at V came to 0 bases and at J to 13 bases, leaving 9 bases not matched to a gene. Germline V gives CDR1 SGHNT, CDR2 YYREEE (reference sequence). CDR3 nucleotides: TGTGCCAGCAGCTTGGAAGGGGGCGCCCAGAGCACCTTC. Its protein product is CASSLEGGAQSTF.

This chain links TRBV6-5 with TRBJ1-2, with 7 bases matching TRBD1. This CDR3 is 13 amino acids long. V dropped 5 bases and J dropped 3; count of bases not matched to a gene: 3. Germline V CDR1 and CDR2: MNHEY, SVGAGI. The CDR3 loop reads CASSRQGDYGYTF. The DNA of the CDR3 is TGTGCCAGCAGTCGACAGGGAGACTATGGCTACACCTTC.

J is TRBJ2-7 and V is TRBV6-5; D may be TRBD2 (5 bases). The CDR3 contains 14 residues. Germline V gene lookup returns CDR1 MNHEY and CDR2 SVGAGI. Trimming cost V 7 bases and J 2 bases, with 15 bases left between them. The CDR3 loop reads CASTAGLTAYEQYF. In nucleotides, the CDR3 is TGTGCCAGCACCGCGGGCCTTACAGCCTACGAGCAGTACTTC.

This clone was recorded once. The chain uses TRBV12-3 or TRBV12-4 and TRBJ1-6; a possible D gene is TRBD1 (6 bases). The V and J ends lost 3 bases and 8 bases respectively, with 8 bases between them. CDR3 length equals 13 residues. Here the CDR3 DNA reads TGTGCCAGCAGTTTTCGGACAGATTCACCCCTCCACTTT. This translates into CASSFRTDSPLHF.

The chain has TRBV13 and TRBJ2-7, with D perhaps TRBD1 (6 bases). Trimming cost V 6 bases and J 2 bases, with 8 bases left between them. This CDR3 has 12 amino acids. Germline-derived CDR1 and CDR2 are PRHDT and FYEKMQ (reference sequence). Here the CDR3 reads CASSPGAYEQYF. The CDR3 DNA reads TGTGCCAGCAGTCCAGGGGCCTACGAGCAGTACTTC.

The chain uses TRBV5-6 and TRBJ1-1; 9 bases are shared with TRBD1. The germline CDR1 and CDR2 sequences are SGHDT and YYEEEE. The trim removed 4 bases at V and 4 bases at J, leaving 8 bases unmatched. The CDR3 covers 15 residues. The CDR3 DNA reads TGTGCCAGCAGCCGCAGGACAGGGGTTGGCACTGAAGCTTTCTTT. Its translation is CASSRRTGVGTEAFF.

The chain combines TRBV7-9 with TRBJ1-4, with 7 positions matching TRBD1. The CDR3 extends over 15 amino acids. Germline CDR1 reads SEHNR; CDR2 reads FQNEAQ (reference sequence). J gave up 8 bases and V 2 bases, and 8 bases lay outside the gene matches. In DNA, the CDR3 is TGTGCCAGCAGCTTACTACAGGGGATTGGCGAAAAACTGTTTTTT. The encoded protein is CASSLLQGIGEKLFF.

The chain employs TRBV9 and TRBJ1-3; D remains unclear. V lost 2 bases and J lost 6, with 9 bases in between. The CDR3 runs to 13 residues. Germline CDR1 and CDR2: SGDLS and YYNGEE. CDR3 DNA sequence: TGTGCCAGCAGCGTTGAGGGAACAAACACCATATATTTT. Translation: CASSVEGTNTIYF.

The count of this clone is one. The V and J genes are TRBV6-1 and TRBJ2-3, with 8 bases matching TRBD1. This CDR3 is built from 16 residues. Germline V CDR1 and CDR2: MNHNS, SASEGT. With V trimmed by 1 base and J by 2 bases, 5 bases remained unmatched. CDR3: CASSEVPGGLTDTQYF. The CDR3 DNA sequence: TGTGCCAGCAGTGAAGTTCCAGGGGGCCTCACAGATACGCAGTATTTT.

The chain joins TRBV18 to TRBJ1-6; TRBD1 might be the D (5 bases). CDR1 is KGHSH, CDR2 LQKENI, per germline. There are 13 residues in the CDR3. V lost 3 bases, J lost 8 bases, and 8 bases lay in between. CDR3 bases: TGTGCCAGCTCACCCCAAGGGGATTCACCCCTCCACTTT. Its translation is CASSPQGDSPLHF. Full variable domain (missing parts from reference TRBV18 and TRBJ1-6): NAGVMQNPRHLVRRRGQEARLRCSPMKGHSHVYWYRQLPEEGLKFMVYLQKENIIDESGMPKERFSAEFPKEGPSILRIQQVVRGDSAAYFCASSPQGDSPLHFGNGTRLTVT.

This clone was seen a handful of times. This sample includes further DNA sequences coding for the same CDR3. CDR3 protein: CASGDRGETQYF. Written as DNA, the CDR3 is TGTGCTAGTGGTGACAGGGGAGAGACCCAGTACTTC. This chain links TRBV12-5 with TRBJ2-5; 8 bases fit TRBD1. This CDR3 contains 12 residues. The V gene's germline CDR1 is LGHNT and CDR2 FRNRAP. After removal of 5 bases from V and 4 bases from J, the junction contained 0 bases not matched to a gene.

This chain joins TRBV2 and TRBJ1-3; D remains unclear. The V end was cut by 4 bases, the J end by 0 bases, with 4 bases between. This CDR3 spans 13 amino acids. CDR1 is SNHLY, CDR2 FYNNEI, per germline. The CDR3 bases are TGTGCCAGCAGTGCAGACTCTGGAAACACCATATATTTT. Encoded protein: CASSADSGNTIYF.

For the CDR3, the DNA is TGTGCCAGCAGCCCCGCCTACGAGCAGTACTTC. It codes for CASSPAYEQYF. The gene calls are TRBV7-2 and TRBJ2-7; D is uncertain. Trimming took 5 bases from V and 2 from J, leaving 4 bases between them. The CDR3 is 11 residues long. Germline CDR1 reads SGHTA; CDR2 reads FQGNSA.

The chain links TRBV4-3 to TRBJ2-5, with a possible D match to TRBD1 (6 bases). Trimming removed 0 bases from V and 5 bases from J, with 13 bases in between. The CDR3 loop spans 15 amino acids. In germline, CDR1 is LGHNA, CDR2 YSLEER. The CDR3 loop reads CASSQDPRGGETQYF. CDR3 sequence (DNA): TGCGCCAGCAGCCAAGATCCCAGGGGTGGCGAGACCCAGTACTTC.

In nucleotides, the CDR3 is TGCGCCAGCGGCAGCGGGGGGGGGCGCGACAATGAGCAGTTCTTC. Amino acid sequence: CASGSGGGRDNEQFF. The chain couples TRBV5-1 to TRBJ2-1, with 10 bases that match TRBD2. Germline-derived CDR1 and CDR2 are SGHRS and YFSETQ. CDR3 length equals 15 residues. V lost 7 bases, J lost 5 bases, and 9 bases stayed unmatched.